One sample yielded the 19 T cell receptor beta chains listed below, sequenced in a study of blood T cell repertoires in COVID-19. The assay was immunoSEQ multiplex PCR, and TCRdb's table has in-frame clones only and misses some. Here the sample spans approximately 330,000 clones, roughly 88% being singletons. Input material: peripheral blood. The receptors were sampled from a woman aged 50 to 60 with active or convalescent COVID-19.

The rearrangement links TRBV30 to TRBJ1-1; D gene uncertain. Germline CDR1 reads GTSNPN; CDR2 reads SVGIG (reference sequence). The CDR3 totals 13 residues. Trimming shortened V by 3 bases and J by 1 base, and 9 bases separated the two germline ends. This CDR3 is CAWRVQKNTEAFF. CDR3 coding DNA: TGTGCCTGGAGAGTGCAGAAGAACACTGAAGCTTTCTTT. The full variable domain, rest sourced from reference TRBV30 and TRBJ1-1, is SQTIHQWPATLVQPVGSPLSLECTVEGTSNPNLYWYRQAAGRGLQLLFYSVGIGQISSEVPQNLSASRPQDRQFILSSKKLLLSDSGFYLCAWRVQKNTEAFFGQGTRLTVV.

The chain employs TRBV24-1 and TRBJ2-2; 7 nucleotides align to TRBD1. This CDR3 contains 15 residues. V dropped 0 bases and J dropped 5; count of bases not matched to a gene: 2. Germline V gene sequence: CDR1 KGHDR, CDR2 SFDVKD. DNA of the CDR3: TGTGCCACCAGTGATTTGGGGACAGCTACCGGGGAGCTGTTTTTT. This gives the protein CATSDLGTATGELFF.

This chain joins TRBV27 and TRBJ2-5; a weak D match, TRBD2 (5 bases). CDR1 is MNHEY, CDR2 SMNVEV, per germline (reference sequence). This CDR3 spans 14 amino acids. V was cut by 6 bases and J by 5 bases, with 16 bases left in between. CDR3 coding DNA: TGTGCCAGCAGCGCGGGCCCTGATGGGGAGACCCAGTACTTC. Its protein is CASSAGPDGETQYF.

To note about this clone: The sample contains more than one DNA sequence encoding this CDR3. The V and J genes are TRBV7-9 and TRBJ2-1; TRBD2 agrees at 7 bases. This CDR3 region has 13 residues. After removal of 0 bases from V and 7 bases from J, the junction contained 0 bases not matched to a gene. The germline V gene encodes CDR1 SEHNR and CDR2 FQNEAQ (reference sequence). The CDR3 nucleotides are TGTGCCAGCAGCTTAGCGGGGGGGAATGAGCAGTTCTTC. This translates into CASSLAGGNEQFF.

This chain links TRBV6-5 with TRBJ1-4; perhaps TRBD1 as D (6 bases). The CDR3 consists of 14 residues. The germline CDR1 and CDR2 sequences are MNHEY and SVGAGI. The V and J ends lost 5 bases and 6 bases respectively, with 13 bases between them. This CDR3 reads CASSNRGGYEKLFF. CDR3 bases: TGTGCCAGCAGTAACCGGGGGGGCTATGAAAAACTGTTTTTT.

The chain has TRBV7-9 and TRBJ1-3; unclear D gene. The germline V and J ends were trimmed by 6 bases and 4 bases, with 13 bases remaining between them. The germline gives CDR1 SEHNR, CDR2 FQNEAQ (reference sequence). The CDR3 spans 14 residues. The CDR3 coding sequence is TGTGCCAGCAGGAAGACGGGATCGGGAAACACCATATATTTT. It is translated as CASRKTGSGNTIYF.

This rearrangement joins TRBV30 to TRBJ1-2; 9 bases match TRBD1. V was pared by 8 bases and J by 6 bases, with 7 bases of the junction left unmatched. CDR1 is GTSNPN, CDR2 SVGIG, per germline (reference sequence). This CDR3 region has 12 residues. In DNA, the CDR3 is TGTGCCCAAACCGGGACAGGGAATGGCTACACCTTC. It encodes CAQTGTGNGYTF. The variable domain in full, completed from reference TRBV30 and TRBJ1-2, reads SQTIHQWPATLVQPVGSPLSLECTVEGTSNPNLYWYRQAAGRGLQLLFYSVGIGQISSEVPQNLSASRPQDRQFILSSKKLLLSDSGFYLCAQTGTGNGYTFGSGTRLTVV.

This chain uses TRBV7-9 with TRBJ1-2, with 7 bases aligning to TRBD1. CDR1 is SEHNR, CDR2 FQNEAQ, per germline (reference sequence). The CDR3 sequence is 15 residues long. With 0 bases clipped from V and 5 bases from J, the junction kept 6 bases outside the gene matches. The CDR3 bases are TGTGCCAGCAGCTTAGCGACAGGGCGAAGGTATGGCTACACCTTC. Translation: CASSLATGRRYGYTF.

The chain uses TRBV23-1 and TRBJ1-2, with 8 positions matching TRBD1. TRBV23-1 is filed as an ORF, its function uncertain. The CDR3 covers 16 residues. Unmatched junction bases numbered 10, after V lost 2 bases and J lost 5 bases. The CDR3 DNA reads as TGCGCCAGCAGTCAAGGGGAAGGGACAGGCGGTTATGGCTACACCTTC. It translates to CASSQGEGTGGYGYTF.

This clone has more than one count but fewer than ten. The V call is TRBV6-5, the J call TRBJ1-3, with 7 nucleotides matching TRBD1. Per the germline V gene, CDR1 is MNHEY and CDR2 is SVGAGI. CDR3 length: 11 amino acids. V was pared by 9 bases and J by 8 bases, with 4 bases of the junction left unmatched. The DNA of the CDR3 is TGTGCCAGATCAGGGGGTCACACCATATATTTT. Its translation: CARSGGHTIYF.

The genes are TRBV5-4 and TRBJ2-7, with 7 bases aligning to TRBD1. The germline V gene encodes CDR1 SGHNT and CDR2 YYREEE (reference sequence). Germline trimming cut 7 bases from V and 5 bases from J; bases unmatched to any gene: 9. CDR3 length equals 13 residues. The DNA of the CDR3 is TGTGCCAGCTTGAGACAGGGTATCGACGAGCAGTACTTC. Translating it yields CASLRQGIDEQYF.

The rearrangement links TRBV29-1 to TRBJ1-1; D perhaps matches TRBD1 (6 bases). CDR3 length: 12 amino acids. V was clipped by 6 bases and J by 5 bases, with 13 bases between them. Germline V CDR1 and CDR2: SQVTM, ANQGSEA. The CDR3 sequence: CSVRDRKTEAFF. CDR3 coding DNA: TGCAGCGTACGTGACAGGAAGACTGAAGCTTTCTTT.

The chain combines TRBV5-1 with TRBJ2-7; D is uncertain. V was pared by 6 bases and J by 5 bases, with 15 bases between. Germline V gives CDR1 SGHRS, CDR2 YFSETQ. CDR3 size: 13 residues. DNA for the CDR3: TGCGCCAGCACCCGCGGCCCCCCTAACGAGCAGTACTTC. Its protein is CASTRGPPNEQYF.

V gene TRBV4-2 combines with J gene TRBJ1-1; the D is unclear. Trimming shortened V by 3 bases and J by 8 bases, and 13 bases separated the two germline ends. The CDR3 has 13 residues. Germline values: CDR1 LGHNA, CDR2 YNFKEQ. Written as DNA, the CDR3 is TGTGCCAGCAGCCAGGAACCACTAAGGGAAGCTTTCTTT. This gives the protein CASSQEPLREAFF.

The chain is built from TRBV15 and TRBJ2-1; D remains unclear. This CDR3 is built from 15 residues. Germline V gene data show CDR1 as LNHNV and CDR2 as YYDKDF (reference sequence). Trimming pared 1 base from V and 3 bases from J, leaving 10 bases between. The CDR3 DNA reads as TGTGCCACCAGCAGAGGTGAGGATCTCTACAATGAGCAGTTCTTC. Amino acid sequence: CATSRGEDLYNEQFF.

The chain has TRBV10-3 and TRBJ2-2, with 10 bases lining up with TRBD1. The CDR3 totals 14 residues. The germline CDR1 and CDR2 sequences are ENHRY and SYGVKD. Unmatched junction bases numbered 4, after V lost 9 bases and J lost 3 bases. CDR3 loop: CAMWTGGYTGELFF. CDR3 DNA: TGTGCCATGTGGACAGGGGGATACACCGGGGAGCTGTTTTTT.

The chain couples TRBV29-1 to TRBJ1-2, with a tentative D call TRBD1 (6 bases). CDR3 length: 14 residues. The V gene's germline CDR1 is SQVTM and CDR2 ANQGSEA. The ends were cut back, 3 bases at V and 4 bases at J, with 15 bases in the middle. The CDR3 nucleotides read TGCAGCGTTGACCGACAGGAAGGGGGCTATGGCTACACCTTC. This codes for CSVDRQEGGYGYTF.

This clone was found a few times. DNA for the CDR3: TGTGCCAGCAGTTACTCCGCTAGAGGGAATATCGGGGGTTCCGGCGAGCAGTACTTC. Amino acids: CASSYSARGNIGGSGEQYF. This chain connects TRBV6-2 or TRBV6-3 to TRBJ2-7; TRBD2 might be the D (6 bases). Trimming removed 0 bases from V and 6 bases from J, with 27 bases in between. The germline V gene has CDR1 MNHEY and CDR2 SVGEGT. The CDR3 loop spans 19 amino acids.

This clone has just a few counts. The gene calls are TRBV30 and TRBJ1-2, with 8 positions matching TRBD1. CDR1 is GTSNPN and CDR2 is SVGIG in the germline V gene (reference sequence). V was pared by 7 bases and J by 8 bases, with 6 bases of the junction left unmatched. There are 11 residues in the CDR3. CDR3 amino acids: CASGTGRGYTF. CDR3 DNA sequence: TGTGCCTCGGGGACAGGTCGCGGCTACACCTTC.